The entry below gives a single T cell receptor beta chain sequence along with its context. Per the original methods: Reference gene primer amplification in the assay estimated nucleated cell counts. Libraries were prepared by immunoSEQ multiplex PCR; TCRdb keeps only in-frame clonotypes and omits some of them. The V and J calls and clone size are taken from that table; D and trimming were inferred from the DNA. The sample yields 200,000 to 250,000 clones, 86% seen once. Germline CDR1 LGHDT, CDR2 YNNKEL (reference sequence). The CDR3 covers 11 residues. V lost 4 bases and J 7 bases, leaving 8 bases between the germline ends. This sample stems from a study of blood T cell repertoires in COVID-19.

The V and J genes are TRBV3-1 (or the pseudogene TRBV3-2) and TRBJ2-7; no firm D call. The specimen sequenced was peripheral blood. This clonotype was sampled from an older man with acute or convalescent COVID-19. DNA of the CDR3: TGTGCCAGCAGCCGGCTTTGGGAGCAGTACTTC. It is translated as CASSRLWEQYF.